The 4 T cell receptor beta chains in this list originate from one sample, sequenced in a study of T cells after yellow fever vaccination. TCRdb re-derived calls from the 5' RACE reads in MiXCR, one entry per CDR3 protein. Here the sample spans about 130,000 distinct CDR3 sequences, 7.4% being singletons. The sequences come from CD4+ T cells sorted from PBMCs, collected 9 to 10 days after the first yellow fever vaccination. These receptors were obtained from a man younger than 35 who received the YFV17D yellow fever vaccine.

Many counts were recorded for this clonotype. V gene TRBV7-2 combines with J gene TRBJ1-2; D unresolved. Trimming removed 1 base from V and 2 bases from J, with 14 bases in between. Germline-derived CDR1 and CDR2 are SGHTA and FQGNSA. This CDR3 is built from 16 residues. CDR3 DNA sequence: TGTGCCAGCAGCTTAGTGGTGGAGAGATACAACTATGGCTACACCTTC. This sequence encodes CASSLVVERYNYGYTF.

In this sample, this clonotype turned up many times. J is TRBJ2-6 and V is TRBV7-2, with TRBD1 matching over 7 bases. Losses at the gene ends were 4 bases for V and 3 bases for J; bases not matched to a gene: 6. The germline gives CDR1 SGHTA, CDR2 FQGNSA. This CDR3 has 16 residues. The CDR3 nucleotides are TGTGCCAGCAGCTATACAGGGGAATTTGGGGCCAACGTCCTGACTTTC. Amino acid sequence: CASSYTGEFGANVLTF.

The chain links TRBV9 to TRBJ2-3, with 7 bases matching TRBD1. V trimming: 5 bases; J trimming: 5 bases; junction bases outside the gene matches: 5. The CDR3 is 13 amino acids. CDR1 is SGDLS, CDR2 YYNGEE, per germline. As DNA, the CDR3 is TGTGCCAGCAGAAAGGGGGCGGAAGATACGCAGTATTTT. Its protein is CASRKGAEDTQYF.

V usage is TRBV5-1 and J usage is TRBJ1-3, with 10 bases fitting TRBD1. This CDR3 region has 15 residues. Per germline, CDR1 SGHRS and CDR2 YFSETQ. V lost 4 bases and J lost 6; bases outside the gene matches: 7. The CDR3 bases are TGCGCCAGCAGCAATCAGGGGACAGGGGCAAACACCATATATTTT. It codes for CASSNQGTGANTIYF. Full variable domain (outside the CDR3, taken from reference TRBV5-1 and TRBJ1-3): KAGVTQTPRYLIKTRGQQVTLSCSPISGHRSVSWYQQTPGQGLQFLFEYFSETQRNKGNFPGRFSGRQFSNSRSEMNVSTLELGDSALYLCASSNQGTGANTIYFGEGSWLTVV.